This is a list of T cell receptor beta chains from one sample in a study of T cell repertoires in aging, cancer and after chemotherapy. TCRdb itself ran the multiplex PCR reads through MiXCR, one entry per CDR3 protein. The data contain several thousand distinct CDR3 sequences, around 25% of them singletons. Sample: blood. Receptors were obtained from a human donor with a solid tumor. The CDR3 runs from the conserved cysteine through the conserved F or W. The D gene is left open where the match is weak. Size is omitted from some rows. Given values are once, few, many or a class for expanded clones.

TRBV6-2/TRBV6-3	medium-sized	TRBJ2-7	-	TGTGCCGCGCGAGGGACTGCGTCCTACGAGCAGTACTTC	CAARGTASYEQYF
TRBV7-3	-	TRBJ2-2	-	TGTGCCAGCAGCCCGTTCCGAACCGGGGAGCTGTTTTTT	CASSPFRTGELFF
TRBV9	-	TRBJ2-3	TRBD2	TGTGCCAGCAGCGGAGCGGGGGGTCGCACAGATACGCAGTATTTT	CASSGAGGRTDTQYF
TRBV6-6	-	TRBJ2-1	TRBD1	TGTGCCAGCAGCGGGACAGACTATGAGCAGTTCTTC	CASSGTDYEQFF
TRBV6-1	few	TRBJ1-5	-	TGTGCCAGCCAGTCCAATAGCAATCAGCCCCAGCATTTT	CASQSNSNQPQHF
TRBV6-4	-	TRBJ1-5	-	TGTGCCAGCAAGGAAGGGACATCCAATCAGCCCCAGCATTTT	CASKEGTSNQPQHF
TRBV7-9	-	TRBJ1-2	TRBD1	TGTGCCAGCAGTTTGGGACAGGGGGCGCTTCACACCTTC	CASSLGQGALHTF
TRBV5-4	medium-sized	TRBJ2-2	-	TGTGCCAGCAGCCAGAAAGGGGCCGGGGAGCTGTTTTTT	CASSQKGAGELFF
TRBV5-4	-	TRBJ2-7	-	TGTGCCAGCAGCTTGTCTCGTTCAGGGTCCGAGCAGTACTTC	CASSLSRSGSEQYF
TRBV10-3	-	TRBJ2-1	TRBD2	TGTGCCACCCAGCGGGAGGGCCGTAATGAGCAGTTCTTC	CATQREGRNEQFF
TRBV20-1	-	TRBJ1-5	TRBD1	TGCAGTGCTGGCGACAGGGTAGGTGAGCCCCAGCATTTT	CSAGDRVGEPQHF
TRBV6-5	medium-sized	TRBJ2-7	TRBD1	TGTGCCAGCACCGGGACAGGGCTGGTCGAGCAGTACTTC	CASTGTGLVEQYF
TRBV6-5	medium-sized	TRBJ2-4	-	TGTGCCAGCAGTCGCGACATTGCTCTAGCCAAAAACATTCAGTACTTC	CASSRDIALAKNIQYF
TRBV5-4	few	TRBJ2-7	-	TGTGCCAGCAGCTTGGATCAGGGGCCCTACGAGCAGTACTTC	CASSLDQGPYEQYF
TRBV15	medium-sized	TRBJ2-1	-	TGTGCCACCAGCCCAGGCGGGGTATACAATGAGCAGTTCTTC	CATSPGGVYNEQFF
TRBV11-3	medium-sized	TRBJ2-5	-	TGTGCCAGCAGCTTGGGGTCCCAAGAGACCCAGTACTTC	CASSLGSQETQYF
TRBV5-5	medium-sized	TRBJ1-2	TRBD1	TGTGCCAGCAGCTTGGAACCCGGGACAGGGATGAGCTACACCTTC	CASSLEPGTGMSYTF
TRBV11-2	-	TRBJ2-5	-	TGTGCCAGCAGCTTCCTAGGGGGAGAGACCCAGTACTTC	CASSFLGGETQYF
TRBV5-4	-	TRBJ2-1	-	TGTGCCAGCAGCCCTCCTAGTTGGGGCCCCAATGAGCAGTTCTTC	CASSPPSWGPNEQFF
TRBV6-1	-	TRBJ1-1	-	TGTGCCTCGCTCGGGCAGACACCAAATATGAACACTGAAGCTTTCTTT	CASLGQTPNMNTEAFF
TRBV7-9	few	TRBJ1-4	-	TGTGCCAGCAGCTTAGACACCTGGGGTGAAAAACTGTTTTTT	CASSLDTWGEKLFF
TRBV19	medium-sized	TRBJ2-2	TRBD1	TGTGCCAGTAGTGACGGGACAGGGTACACCGGGGAGCTGTTTTTT	CASSDGTGYTGELFF
TRBV20-1	-	TRBJ2-1	TRBD1	TGCAGTGCTAGGGGACAGGGGCCCTACAATGAGCAGTTCTTC	CSARGQGPYNEQFF
TRBV5-1	-	TRBJ2-1	TRBD2	TGCGCCAGCAGCTTGCCGACTAGCGGGGGCTACAATGAGCAGTTCTTC	CASSLPTSGGYNEQFF
TRBV20-1	medium-sized	TRBJ2-7	TRBD1	TGCAGTGCGCTAGGACAGGTCTCCTACGAGCAGTACTTC	CSALGQVSYEQYF
TRBV27	-	TRBJ2-7	-	TGTGCCAGCAGTTTAATAGGGCCTTCCTACGAGCAGTACTTC	CASSLIGPSYEQYF
TRBV27	medium-sized	TRBJ2-3	TRBD2	TGTGCCAGCAGTCCTAGCGGGAGGATCACAGATACGCAGTATTTT	CASSPSGRITDTQYF
TRBV6-5	large	TRBJ2-2	TRBD1	TGTGCCAGCATCGGGTTGGACAGGGCGAACACCGGGGAGCTGTTTTTT	CASIGLDRANTGELFF
TRBV5-4	medium-sized	TRBJ2-2	-	TGTGCCAGCAGCTTGACAGCCACCGGGGAGCTGTTTTTT	CASSLTATGELFF
TRBV18	medium-sized	TRBJ2-1	-	TGTGCCAGCTCACCGAGCCTCAATGAGCAGTTCTTC	CASSPSLNEQFF
TRBV18	few	TRBJ1-5	-	TGTGCCAGCTCACACAGGGCATGGAATCAGCCCCAGCATTTT	CASSHRAWNQPQHF
TRBV5-1	few	TRBJ2-1	TRBD2	TGCGCCAGCAGCTTGGAGTACGCGGGGGGGATCGATGAGCAGTTCTTC	CASSLEYAGGIDEQFF
TRBV5-4	few	TRBJ2-7	TRBD2	TGTGCCAGCGGTCAGGGTACTAGCGGGGGTGCAAGAATGGAGCAGTACTTC	CASGQGTSGGARMEQYF
TRBV19	medium-sized	TRBJ2-1	-	TGTGCCAGCCAAGGCGAAAATGAGCAGTTCTTC	CASQGENEQFF
TRBV24-1	few	TRBJ1-5	TRBD1	TGTGCCACGGGAGACAGGGGGAATCAGCCCCAGCATTTT	CATGDRGNQPQHF
TRBV5-1	-	TRBJ1-2	-	TGCGCCAGCAGCCCGGAACTCCCAGGGTACAACGCCGGCTACACCTTC	CASSPELPGYNAGYTF
TRBV6-2/TRBV6-3	few	TRBJ1-2	-	TGTGCCAGCAGTGTCGGGGGGCGCAATTATGGCTACACCTTC	CASSVGGRNYGYTF
TRBV20-1	few	TRBJ2-5	-	TGCAGTGCTAGTTACGGTGGAGAGACCCAGTACTTC	CSASYGGETQYF
TRBV19	medium-sized	TRBJ2-6	TRBD1	TGTGCCAGTAGTTCCGTACAGGGGTCTGGGGCCAACGTCCTGACTTTC	CASSSVQGSGANVLTF
TRBV27	-	TRBJ1-2	TRBD1	TGTGCCAGCAGCTCCTTTGGGACAGGGCACTATGGCTACACCTTC	CASSSFGTGHYGYTF
TRBV10-3	-	TRBJ2-6	TRBD1	TGCGCCAGCGGACTGACAGGGGGCAAGAGCTCTGGGGCCAACGTCATGACTTTC	CASGLTGGKSSGANVMTF
TRBV5-4	few	TRBJ2-1	TRBD2	TGTGCCAGCAGCACGGGGACTAGCGGGGCATTGCAGCAGTTCTTC	CASSTGTSGALQQFF
TRBV6-2/TRBV6-3	few	TRBJ1-1	TRBD1	TGTGCCAGCACCTCCGCGACAGGGATTGATGAAGCTTTCTTT	CASTSATGIDEAFF
TRBV5-1	few	TRBJ1-2	-	TGCGCCAGCAGCGCCCAATTGGGGAACTATGGCTACACCTTC	CASSAQLGNYGYTF
TRBV19	medium-sized	TRBJ1-3	-	TGTGCCAGTAGTATGGGGACGCCTGGGACTGGAAACACCATATATTTT	CASSMGTPGTGNTIYF
TRBV11-3	few	TRBJ1-2	TRBD1	TGTGCCAGCAGCTTAGCGCAACGGACAGGCGTCTACACCTTC	CASSLAQRTGVYTF
TRBV4-2	-	TRBJ2-3	-	TGTGCCAGCAGCCAAGGGGGGGGGCGGTTTACAGATACGCAGTATTTT	CASSQGGGRFTDTQYF
TRBV15	medium-sized	TRBJ1-2	-	TGTGCCACCAGCAGAGATCCTGGGGGGAGCTATGGCTACACCTTC	CATSRDPGGSYGYTF
TRBV29-1	medium-sized	TRBJ2-1	-	TGCAGCGTTGAAGAGAGATACTCCTACAATGAGCAGTTCTTC	CSVEERYSYNEQFF
TRBV6-1	-	TRBJ2-7	TRBD2	TGTGCCAGCACCCCGGGGCTAGCGGGAACCTACGAGCAGTACTTC	CASTPGLAGTYEQYF
TRBV11-1	medium-sized	TRBJ2-7	-	TGTGCCAGCAGCTCCGGGCATTACTACGAGCAGTACTTC	CASSSGHYYEQYF
TRBV18	medium-sized	TRBJ2-1	TRBD2	TGTGCCAGCTCGACTAGCGGTTACTACAATGAGCAGTTCTTC	CASSTSGYYNEQFF
TRBV7-6	-	TRBJ2-5	TRBD1	TGTGCCAGCAGCTTAGGACAAAGGGACAGGGGGCGAGAGACCCAGTACTTC	CASSLGQRDRGRETQYF
TRBV7-9	medium-sized	TRBJ2-2	-	TGTGCCAGCAGCTGGCGCGGGGTGAGGACCGGGGAGCTGTTTTTT	CASSWRGVRTGELFF
TRBV5-5	medium-sized	TRBJ2-3	TRBD2	TGTGCCAGCAGCCCACCAGAGCAATCTAGCGGGAGGTACACAGATACGCAGTATTTT	CASSPPEQSSGRYTDTQYF
TRBV20-1	few	TRBJ1-2	-	TGCAGTGCTAAGTTTACGGGCACTGGCGGCTACACCTTC	CSAKFTGTGGYTF
TRBV29-1	-	TRBJ2-5	TRBD2	TGCAGCGTTGCGGGAGCGGGATGGGAGACCCAGTACTTC	CSVAGAGWETQYF